This note documents a single T cell receptor beta chain sequence. What it binds is unknown. The data were taken from a study of cytotoxic CD8 clonotypes in ibrutinib-treated CLL. Study in general: Partial responses numbered around 24 and complete responses 2; after a median approximately 70 months, 14 stayed remitted and approximately twelve progressed. The study's findings and limits: Baseline levels were approached again at progression, after clonality had risen at ibrutinib response. At the start, clonality exceeded age-matched healthy donors and followed circulating CD8+ T-cell counts.

Germline lookup yields CDR1 SGHNT and CDR2 YENEEA. Trimming pared 6 bases from V and 0 bases from J, leaving 12 bases between. The CDR3 is 15 amino acids. TCRdb's table, derived via immunoSEQ multiplex PCR, lists solely in-frame clones and lacks some. The table records about 160,000 clones, 70% to 90% of them present only once. The J gene is TRBJ1-3, the V gene TRBV11-3, with unresolved D. Specimen: PBMCs, collected at disease progression, from a patient treated with ibrutinib. The TCR comes from a human donor with chronic lymphocytic leukemia. The CDR3 loop is CASRDTGSSGNTIYF. CDR3 coding DNA: TGTGCCAGCAGAGACACCGGGAGCTCTGGAAACACCATATATTTT.